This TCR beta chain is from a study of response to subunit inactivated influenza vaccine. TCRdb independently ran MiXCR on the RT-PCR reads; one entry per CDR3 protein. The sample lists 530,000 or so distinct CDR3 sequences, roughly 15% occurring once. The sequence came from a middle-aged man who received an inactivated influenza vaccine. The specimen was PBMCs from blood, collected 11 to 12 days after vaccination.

In DNA, the CDR3 is TGCAGCGTTGAAGTCCCGGGACAGAGGTACAATGAGCAGTTCTTC. Its protein product is CSVEVPGQRYNEQFF. The rearrangement links TRBV29-1 to TRBJ2-1, with 7 bases aligning to TRBD1. V dropped 1 base and J dropped 4; count of bases not matched to a gene: 7. Germline CDR1 SQVTM, CDR2 ANQGSEA. CDR3 length: 15 amino acids.